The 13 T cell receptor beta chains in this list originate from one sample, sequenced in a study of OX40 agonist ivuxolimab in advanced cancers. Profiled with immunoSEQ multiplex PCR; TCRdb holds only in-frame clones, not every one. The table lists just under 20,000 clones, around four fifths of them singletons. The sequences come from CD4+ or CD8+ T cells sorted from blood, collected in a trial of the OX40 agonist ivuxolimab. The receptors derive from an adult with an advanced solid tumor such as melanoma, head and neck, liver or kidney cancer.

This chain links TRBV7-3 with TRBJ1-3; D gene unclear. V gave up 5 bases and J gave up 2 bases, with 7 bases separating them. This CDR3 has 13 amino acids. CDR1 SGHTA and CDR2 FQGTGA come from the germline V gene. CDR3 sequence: CASSKGPGNTIYF. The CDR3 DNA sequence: TGTGCCAGCAGCAAAGGACCTGGAAACACCATATATTTT.

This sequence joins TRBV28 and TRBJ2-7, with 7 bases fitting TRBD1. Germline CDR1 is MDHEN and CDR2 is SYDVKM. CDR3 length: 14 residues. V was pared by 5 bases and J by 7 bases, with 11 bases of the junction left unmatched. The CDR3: CASSPYSGGREQYF. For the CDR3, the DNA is TGTGCCAGCAGTCCCTATTCAGGGGGTCGGGAGCAGTACTTC.

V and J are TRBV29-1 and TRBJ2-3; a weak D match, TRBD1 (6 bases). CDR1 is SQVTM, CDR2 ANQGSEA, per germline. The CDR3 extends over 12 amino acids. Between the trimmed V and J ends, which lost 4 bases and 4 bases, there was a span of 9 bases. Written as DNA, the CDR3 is TGCAGCGTTGCACAGGGCCCAGATACGCAGTATTTT. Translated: CSVAQGPDTQYF.

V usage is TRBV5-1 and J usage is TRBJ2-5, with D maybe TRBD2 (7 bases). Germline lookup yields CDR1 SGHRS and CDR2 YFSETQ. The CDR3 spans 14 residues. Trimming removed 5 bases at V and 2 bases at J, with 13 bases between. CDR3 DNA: TGCGCCAGCAGGGGGGGGACATTTCAAGAGACCCAGTACTTC. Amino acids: CASRGGTFQETQYF.

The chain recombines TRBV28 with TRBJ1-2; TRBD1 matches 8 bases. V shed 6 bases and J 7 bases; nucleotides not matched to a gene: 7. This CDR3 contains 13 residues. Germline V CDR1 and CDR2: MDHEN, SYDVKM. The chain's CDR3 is CASRYQGAGGYTF. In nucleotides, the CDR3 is TGTGCCAGCAGATACCAGGGGGCGGGTGGCTACACCTTC.

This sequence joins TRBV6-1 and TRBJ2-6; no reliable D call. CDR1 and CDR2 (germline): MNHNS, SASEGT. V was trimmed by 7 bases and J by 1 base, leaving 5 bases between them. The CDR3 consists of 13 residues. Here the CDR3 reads CASKQSGANVLTF. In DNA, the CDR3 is TGTGCCAGCAAACAGTCTGGGGCCAACGTCCTGACTTTC.

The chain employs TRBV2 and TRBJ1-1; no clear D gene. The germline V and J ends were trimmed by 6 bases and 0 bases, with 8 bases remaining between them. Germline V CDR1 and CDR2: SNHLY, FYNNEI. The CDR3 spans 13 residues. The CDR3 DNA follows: TGTGCCAGCAGGGCGGGGATGAACACTGAAGCTTTCTTT. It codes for CASRAGMNTEAFF.

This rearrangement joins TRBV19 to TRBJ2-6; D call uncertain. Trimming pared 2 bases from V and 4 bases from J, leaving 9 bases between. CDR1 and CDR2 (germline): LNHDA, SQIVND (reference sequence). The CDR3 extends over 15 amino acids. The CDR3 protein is CASSISRAGANVLTF. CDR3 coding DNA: TGTGCCAGTAGTATATCCCGGGCGGGGGCCAACGTCCTGACTTTC.

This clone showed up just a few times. CDR3 amino acids: CAWSVLGNIQYF. The CDR3 region has the DNA TGTGCCTGGAGTGTACTCGGAAACATTCAGTACTTC. The chain uses TRBV30 and TRBJ2-4; D gene ambiguous. The CDR3 is made up of 12 amino acids. Germline V gene data show CDR1 as GTSNPN and CDR2 as SVGIG (reference sequence). Trimming took 0 bases from V and 6 from J, leaving 6 bases between them.

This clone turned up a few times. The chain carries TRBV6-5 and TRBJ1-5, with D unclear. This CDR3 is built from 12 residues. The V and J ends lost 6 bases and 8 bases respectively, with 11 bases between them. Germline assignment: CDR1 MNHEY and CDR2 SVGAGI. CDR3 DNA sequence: TGTGCCAGCAGCAGCGTGGGTGAGCCCCAGCATTTT. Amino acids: CASSSVGEPQHF.

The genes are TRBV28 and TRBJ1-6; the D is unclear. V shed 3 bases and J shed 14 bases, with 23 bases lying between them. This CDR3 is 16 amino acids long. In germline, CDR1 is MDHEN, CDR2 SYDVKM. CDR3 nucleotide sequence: TGTGCCAGCAGTTTGGTTGGCACAAGGCGGAATTCGGCCCTCCACTTT. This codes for CASSLVGTRRNSALHF.

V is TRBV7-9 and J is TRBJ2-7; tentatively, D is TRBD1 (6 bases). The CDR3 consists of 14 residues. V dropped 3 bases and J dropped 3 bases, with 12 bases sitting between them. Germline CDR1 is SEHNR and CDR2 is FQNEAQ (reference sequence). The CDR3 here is CASSLTDRFYEQYF. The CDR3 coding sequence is TGTGCCAGCAGCTTGACCGACAGGTTCTACGAGCAGTACTTC.

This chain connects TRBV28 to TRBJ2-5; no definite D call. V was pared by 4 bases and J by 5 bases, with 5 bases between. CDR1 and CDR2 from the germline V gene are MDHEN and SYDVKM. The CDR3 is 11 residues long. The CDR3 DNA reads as TGTGCCAGCAGTTCTAGGGAGACCCAGTACTTC. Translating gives CASSSRETQYF.